Below are 19 T cell receptor beta chains sequenced from a single sample in a study of control samples from healthy donors and cancer patients. TCRdb keeps only in-frame clones here, not all; method: immunoSEQ multiplex PCR. Of over 150,000 clones listed, more than 90% were seen once; the top ten hold 2% to 2.5%. Sequencing was carried out using blood. These receptors were taken from a woman in her 40s in good health.

The chain joins TRBV19 to TRBJ1-4; the D gene is possibly TRBD1 (6 bases). Germline-derived CDR1 and CDR2 are LNHDA and SQIVND (reference sequence). Trimming shortened V by 7 bases and J by 4 bases, and 13 bases separated the two germline ends. CDR3 length equals 14 residues. The CDR3 here is CASTLGGHNEKLFF. CDR3 sequence (DNA): TGTGCCAGTACCCTAGGGGGGCATAATGAAAAACTGTTTTTT.

Regarding this clone: Other DNA sequences in the same sample also yield this CDR3. The chain employs TRBV18 and TRBJ2-5; D gene ambiguous. This CDR3 is built from 11 residues. Germline CDR1 is KGHSH and CDR2 is LQKENI. V was trimmed by 5 bases and J by 1 base, leaving 2 bases between them. CDR3 sequence: CASSGQETQYF. For the CDR3, the DNA is TGTGCCAGCTCAGGCCAAGAGACCCAGTACTTC.

In the case of this clone: At one of its ends the junction is not consistent with the germline gene, which may arise from a read error. The chain uses TRBV10-2 and TRBJ1-2, with a possible D match to TRBD1 (5 bases). CDR3 length: 11 amino acids. Per the germline V gene, CDR1 is WSHSY and CDR2 is SAAADI. As DNA, the CDR3 is TGCGCCAGATCCCCCACGGGACCCCAGTGCTTC. It encodes CARSPTGPQCF.

The gene calls are TRBV7-9 and TRBJ1-1; possible D gene TRBD1, 5 bases. Deletions cut 1 base from V and 0 bases from J, with 15 bases between. This CDR3 comprises 17 residues. Looked up from germline, CDR1 is SEHNR and CDR2 is FQNEAQ (reference sequence). CDR3 protein: CASSLDGVKGLNTEAFF. The CDR3 nucleotides are TGTGCCAGCAGCTTAGACGGTGTTAAGGGGTTGAACACTGAAGCTTTCTTT.

This sequence joins TRBV6-5 and TRBJ2-7, with D possibly matching TRBD2 (6 bases). Germline-derived CDR1 and CDR2 are MNHEY and SVGAGI. The CDR3 extends over 14 amino acids. V lost 5 bases and J lost 6, with 17 bases in between. The CDR3 coding sequence is TGTGCCAGCAGTCGTTCGGGGGAATTGAGCGAGCAGTACTTC. It yields the protein CASSRSGELSEQYF.

The chain couples TRBV11-2 to TRBJ1-2, with 7 positions matching TRBD1. The CDR3 covers 18 residues. The trim removed 0 bases at V and 0 bases at J, leaving 10 bases unmatched. CDR1 is SGHAT and CDR2 is FQNNGV in the germline V gene. The CDR3 is CASSLEALDRDPNYGYTF. CDR3 DNA: TGTGCCAGCAGCTTAGAGGCCCTCGACAGGGATCCTAACTATGGCTACACCTTC.

The genes are TRBV7-6 and TRBJ2-5; D remains unclear. The V end lost 2 bases, the J end lost 1 base, and 8 bases lay between the germline ends. CDR3 length: 14 amino acids. Germline V gene data show CDR1 as SGHVS and CDR2 as FNYEAQ. The CDR3 DNA reads as TGTGCCAGCAGCTTACTAGAATCCCAAGAGACCCAGTACTTC. Translated: CASSLLESQETQYF.

The chain joins TRBV10-3 to TRBJ2-7; 8 nucleotides match TRBD1. The CDR3 is 11 residues long. J lost 5 bases, V lost 6 bases, and 0 bases had no gene match. Germline V gene lookup returns CDR1 ENHRY and CDR2 SYGVKD. The CDR3 is CAIRGQDEQYF. Here the CDR3 DNA reads TGTGCCATCAGGGGACAGGACGAGCAGTACTTC.

The CDR3 DNA is TGTGCCAGCAGTGCAGGGGGGATGGATGGCTACACCTTC. It codes for CASSAGGMDGYTF. The chain employs TRBV12-3 or TRBV12-4 and TRBJ1-2; 7 bases agree with TRBD1. The CDR3 contains 13 residues. V dropped 5 bases and J dropped 6; count of bases not matched to a gene: 6.

V and J are TRBV3-1 (or the pseudogene TRBV3-2) and TRBJ1-5; D is unclear. The length of the CDR3 is 14 residues. Trimming removed 1 base at V and 1 base at J, with 5 bases between. Germline V CDR1 and CDR2: LGHDT, YNNKEL (reference sequence). The DNA of the CDR3 is TGTGCCAGCAGCCAAGGACCGAGCAATCAGCCCCAGCATTTT. Protein: CASSQGPSNQPQHF.

V gene TRBV5-1 combines with J gene TRBJ2-7, with a tentative D call TRBD2 (5 bases). Germline-derived CDR1 and CDR2 are SGHRS and YFSETQ. V was cut by 4 bases and J by 5 bases, with 7 bases left in between. The CDR3 runs 11 residues. The CDR3 DNA sequence: TGCGCCAGCAGCACCGGGAACGAGCAGTACTTC. It yields the protein CASSTGNEQYF. The variable domain in full, completed from reference TRBV5-1 and TRBJ2-7, reads KAGVTQTPRYLIKTRGQQVTLSCSPISGHRSVSWYQQTPGQGLQFLFEYFSETQRNKGNFPGRFSGRQFSNSRSEMNVSTLELGDSALYLCASSTGNEQYFGPGTRLTVT.

This chain uses TRBV7-4 with TRBJ1-5, with TRBD1 as a possible D gene (5 bases). V lost 2 bases, J lost 1 base, and 12 bases lay in between. The germline V gene encodes CDR1 SGHVT and CDR2 SQSDAQ. The CDR3 runs 16 residues. The DNA for the CDR3 is TGTGCCAGCAGCTTAACGAGGGAGGGGAGCAATCAGCCCCAGCATTTT. It translates to CASSLTREGSNQPQHF.

The chain has TRBV10-1 and TRBJ1-2; no definite D call. Germline V gene lookup returns CDR1 WNHNN and CDR2 SYGVQD (reference sequence). V lost 2 bases and J 2 bases, leaving 6 bases between the germline ends. The CDR3 is 13 residues long. CDR3 nucleotide sequence: TGCGCCAGCAGTGAGACCGGGAACTATGGCTACACCTTC. Translated, it gives CASSETGNYGYTF.

V gene TRBV6-1 combines with J gene TRBJ1-3; no clear D gene. Germline-derived CDR1 and CDR2 are MNHNS and SASEGT. The ends were cut back, 0 bases at V and 0 bases at J, with 12 bases in the middle. CDR3 size: 17 residues. The CDR3 loop reads CASSEAQLWVSGNTIYF. The CDR3 DNA reads TGTGCCAGCAGTGAAGCGCAGCTTTGGGTCTCTGGAAACACCATATATTTT.

CDR3: CASSTTRDRRFGYTF. CDR3 nucleotides: TGTGCCAGCAGCACCACGCGGGATCGTAGATTTGGCTACACCTTC. This chain connects TRBV14 to TRBJ1-2; D is unclear. This CDR3 is built from 15 residues. Trimming took off 5 bases at V and 7 bases at J, with 20 bases between the two ends. In germline, CDR1 is SGHDN, CDR2 FVKESK.

Only one count was recorded for this clone. The chain joins TRBV27 to TRBJ2-3, with no clear D. Trimming removed 6 bases at V and 0 bases at J, with 7 bases between. Germline CDR1 reads MNHEY; CDR2 reads SMNVEV (reference sequence). The CDR3 length is 13 residues. CDR3 sequence: CASRPWSTDTQYF. The CDR3, as DNA: TGTGCCAGCAGACCGTGGAGCACAGATACGCAGTATTTT.

The chain is built from TRBV9 and TRBJ1-2; the D is unclear. Germline loops: CDR1 SGDLS, CDR2 YYNGEE. Trimming shortened V by 4 bases and J by 5 bases, and 12 bases separated the two germline ends. The CDR3 loop spans 13 amino acids. In DNA form, the CDR3 reads TGTGCCAGCAGCCAACTTCAAGGATATGGCTACACCTTC. Its protein product is CASSQLQGYGYTF.

The rearrangement links TRBV10-3 to TRBJ2-2, with TRBD1 as a possible D gene (6 bases). V gave up 3 bases and J gave up 6 bases, with 14 bases separating them. The CDR3 spans 15 residues. Germline V gene data show CDR1 as ENHRY and CDR2 as SYGVKD. CDR3 bases: TGTGCCATCAGTGATGGGGGCGACTTAGCCGGGGAGCTGTTTTTT. It codes for CAISDGGDLAGELFF.

The CDR3 region has the DNA TGTGCCAGCAACCGACTAGCGGGGGTAGATACGCAGTATTTT. Translating it yields CASNRLAGVDTQYF. The V call is TRBV6-5, the J call TRBJ2-3, with TRBD2 identical over 12 bases. This CDR3 comprises 14 residues. Trimming at V came to 7 bases and at J to 5 bases, leaving 4 bases not matched to a gene. Germline assignment: CDR1 MNHEY and CDR2 SVGAGI.